A selection of T cell receptor beta chains follows, all from one sample in a study of Graves' ophthalmopathy and Graves' hyperthyroidism. TCRdb called the multiplex PCR reads again in MiXCR, with one record for every CDR3 protein. The table has hundreds of thousands of distinct CDR3 sequences, less than 20% seen once. Sequenced input: peripheral blood. The receptors shown here come from a young woman with stable Graves' hyperthyroidism. The CDR3 runs from the conserved cysteine through the conserved F or W. A D gene is named only where the DNA matches it firmly. Expanded clones are given a class, and other clones once, few, many or no size at all.

length	size	V	D	J	CDR3	DNA
17	many	TRBV11-2	.	TRBJ1-2	CASSPGHQWGSLYGYTF	TGTGCCAGCAGCCCCGGACACCAGTGGGGCTCACTCTATGGCTACACCTTC
13	many	TRBV29-1	TRBD1	TRBJ1-2	CSVERRGAYGYTF	TGCAGCGTTGAGCGCAGGGGGGCCTATGGCTACACCTTC
12	many	TRBV6-2/TRBV6-3	.	TRBJ2-4	CASSPGGNIQYF	TGTGCCAGCAGTCCTGGGGGGAACATTCAGTACTTC
14	few	TRBV6-1	.	TRBJ2-2	CASIETGNTGELFF	TGTGCCAGCATCGAGACGGGGAACACCGGGGAGCTGTTTTTT
14	many	TRBV6-5	.	TRBJ1-1	CASSYSTRNTEAFF	TGTGCCAGCAGTTACTCTACACGGAACACTGAAGCTTTCTTT
13	.	TRBV3-1	.	TRBJ1-1	CASSMVGGAEAFF	TGTGCCAGCAGCATGGTAGGCGGGGCTGAAGCTTTCTTT
19	few	TRBV3-1	TRBD1	TRBJ2-5	CASSQGSGGTGDLQETQYF	TGTGCCAGCAGCCAAGGCAGTGGGGGGACAGGCGACCTCCAAGAGACCCAGTACTTC
13	.	TRBV2	.	TRBJ2-2	CVSSVGDAGELFF	TGTGTCAGCAGTGTCGGGGACGCCGGGGAGCTGTTTTTT
16	many	TRBV12-3/TRBV12-4	TRBD2	TRBJ2-2	CASRENRLASAGELFF	TGTGCCAGCAGGGAAAATAGACTAGCGAGCGCCGGGGAGCTGTTTTTT
15	many	TRBV20-1	.	TRBJ1-5	CSATLDGRLNQPQHF	TGCAGTGCTACCTTGGACGGACGATTGAATCAGCCCCAGCATTTT
15	many	TRBV27	TRBD1	TRBJ1-1	CAAVSRGQGAGEAFF	TGTGCCGCGGTTTCACGTGGGCAGGGGGCTGGTGAAGCTTTCTTT
15	.	TRBV2	.	TRBJ1-2	CVSSENGVTTYGYTF	TGTGTCAGCAGTGAAAATGGTGTCACGACCTATGGCTACACCTTC
16	many	TRBV7-9	.	TRBJ1-6	CASSPLTGSYNSPLHF	TGTGCCAGCAGCCCCTTAACGGGGTCATATAATTCACCCCTCCACTTT
14	many	TRBV2	TRBD1	TRBJ1-2	CASSRDRGEYGYTF	TGTGCCAGCAGTCGGGACAGGGGGGAATATGGCTACACCTTC
13	many	TRBV2	.	TRBJ1-2	CASRVLGGYGYTF	TGTGCCAGCAGAGTGTTGGGGGGATACGGCTACACCTTC
15	many	TRBV6-1	TRBD1	TRBJ2-7	CASSDETGAAYEQYF	TGTGCCAGCAGTGATGAGACAGGGGCGGCCTACGAGCAGTACTTC
15	.	TRBV9	TRBD2	TRBJ2-1	CASSELAGGYNEQFF	TGTGCCAGCAGCGAACTAGCGGGGGGTTACAATGAGCAGTTCTTC
15	many	TRBV6-2/TRBV6-3	TRBD1	TRBJ1-1	CASSKRTGVNTEAFF	TGTGCCAGCAGCAAAAGGACAGGCGTGAACACTGAAGCTTTCTTT
15	.	TRBV2	TRBD1	TRBJ1-2	CASSNRDRGRYGYTF	TGTGCCAGCAGTAACCGGGACAGGGGGCGATATGGCTACACCTTC
19	many	TRBV7-8	TRBD2	TRBJ2-7	CASSPTWSSGGAASYEQYF	TGTGCCAGCAGCCCCACTTGGAGTAGCGGGGGGGCCGCTTCCTACGAGCAGTACTTC
15	many	TRBV5-1	TRBD1	TRBJ1-2	CASSPGTGIAYGYTF	TGCGCCAGCAGCCCGGGGACAGGGATCGCCTATGGCTACACCTTC
14	many	TRBV2	.	TRBJ2-2	CASSVVTVTGELFF	TGTGCCAGCAGTGTTGTTACAGTCACCGGGGAGCTGTTTTTT
14	few	TRBV24-1	.	TRBJ2-7	CATSDFPGPYEQYF	TGTGCCACCAGTGATTTCCCCGGACCCTACGAGCAGTACTTC
15	few	TRBV18	.	TRBJ1-5	CASSRDTGAPLTQHF	TGTGCCAGCTCACGGGACACTGGGGCCCCCCTTACCCAGCATTTT
17	.	TRBV12-3/TRBV12-4	.	TRBJ1-2	CASSSRDSKGPNYGYTF	TGTGCCAGCAGTTCCCGAGACAGTAAAGGGCCGAACTATGGCTACACCTTC
15	many	TRBV19	.	TRBJ2-4	CASSSLNVAKNIQYF	TGTGCCAGTAGTTCACTAAATGTAGCCAAAAACATTCAGTACTTC
15	many	TRBV27	.	TRBJ1-5	CASTPRGARNQPQHF	TGTGCCAGCACCCCTAGGGGGGCGCGAAATCAGCCCCAGCATTTT
17	few	TRBV5-1	TRBD1	TRBJ2-6	CASSTGQGAAGANVLTF	TGCGCCAGCAGCACGGGACAGGGGGCAGCTGGGGCCAACGTCCTGACTTTC
16	few	TRBV5-1	.	TRBJ1-2	CASSPGVLGVDYGYTF	TGCGCCAGCAGCCCGGGAGTTCTAGGGGTGGACTATGGCTACACCTTC
13	many	TRBV20-1	TRBD1	TRBJ1-2	CSARYTGEDGYTF	TGCAGTGCTAGATATACAGGGGAGGATGGCTACACCTTC
13	many	TRBV6-2/TRBV6-3	.	TRBJ1-5	CASRRGQYQPQHF	TGTGCCAGCCGCCGTGGGCAGTATCAGCCCCAGCATTTT
15	many	TRBV2	.	TRBJ1-1	CASSGRQTENTEAFF	TGTGCCAGCAGTGGAAGACAGACCGAGAACACTGAAGCTTTCTTT
14	many	TRBV19	TRBD2	TRBJ2-7	CASSITSGGYEQYF	TGTGCCAGTAGTATAACTAGCGGGGGCTACGAGCAGTACTTC
15	many	TRBV12-5	.	TRBJ2-2	CASGLVRTNTGELFF	TGTGCTAGTGGTTTGGTACGGACGAACACCGGGGAGCTGTTTTTT
15	.	TRBV12-3/TRBV12-4	.	TRBJ1-5	CASSSTHRGRQPQHF	TGTGCCAGCTCCTCAACCCACCGGGGGCGGCAGCCCCAGCATTTT
15	many	TRBV28	.	TRBJ1-2	CASSLFTRVKDGYTF	TGTGCCAGCAGTTTATTCACCAGGGTTAAGGATGGCTACACCTTC
18	few	TRBV4-1	TRBD2	TRBJ2-2	CASSQDIGGAQSTGELFF	TGCGCCAGCAGCCAAGATATCGGGGGGGCGCAGAGCACCGGGGAGCTGTTTTTT
14	many	TRBV12-3/TRBV12-4	.	TRBJ2-2	CASSLRAIAGELFF	TGTGCCAGCAGTTTAAGGGCAATCGCCGGGGAGCTGTTTTTT
15	many	TRBV6-1	.	TRBJ1-3	CASSVRKTTGNTIYF	TGTGCCAGCAGCGTAAGGAAGACGACGGGAAACACCATATATTTT
12	few	TRBV29-1	.	TRBJ1-1	CSVAASSGEAFF	TGCAGCGTGGCAGCGAGTAGCGGGGAAGCTTTCTTT
16	many	TRBV20-1	.	TRBJ1-1	CSARRLGWGQNTEAFF	TGCAGTGCTAGAAGGCTGGGTTGGGGACAGAACACTGAAGCTTTCTTT
15	many	TRBV5-1	.	TRBJ1-1	CASSLAGIIDTEAFF	TGCGCCAGCAGCTTGGCAGGAATCATCGACACTGAAGCTTTCTTT
21	many	TRBV6-6	TRBD1	TRBJ1-5	CASRAVRPGQGGSGSNQPQHF	TGTGCCAGTCGGGCGGTACGACCGGGACAGGGCGGATCGGGGAGCAATCAGCCCCAGCATTTT
15	many	TRBV7-2	TRBD1	TRBJ1-6	CASSFGTVYNSPLHF	TGTGCCAGCAGCTTCGGGACAGTCTATAATTCACCCCTCCACTTT
14	.	TRBV3-1	.	TRBJ2-5	CASSQDRDQETQYF	TGTGCCAGCAGCCAAGATCGAGACCAAGAGACCCAGTACTTC
14	many	TRBV10-3	.	TRBJ1-5	CAISPGTENQPQHF	TGTGCCATCAGTCCCGGGACGGAGAATCAGCCCCAGCATTTT
14	.	TRBV7-9	.	TRBJ1-2	CASSLVQGLNGYTF	TGTGCCAGCAGCTTAGTACAGGGACTAAACGGCTACACCTTC
17	many	TRBV15	.	TRBJ1-2	CATSRVIRDSEGYGYTF	TGTGCCACCAGCAGGGTCATCCGGGACTCCGAGGGCTATGGCTACACCTTC
15	many	TRBV10-3	.	TRBJ1-6	CATRTESSYNSPLHF	TGTGCCACTCGGACAGAGAGCTCCTATAATTCACCCCTCCACTTT
12	many	TRBV6-1	TRBD1	TRBJ1-1	CASRKQGTEAFF	TGTGCCAGCAGGAAACAGGGGACTGAAGCTTTCTTT
16	many	TRBV6-1	.	TRBJ2-5	CASSGANQGRRETQYF	TGTGCCAGCAGTGGGGCTAATCAGGGACGCAGAGAGACCCAGTACTTC
13	many	TRBV19	TRBD1	TRBJ1-2	CASRPDRGYGYTF	TGTGCCAGTAGACCCGACAGGGGGTATGGCTACACCTTC
15	many	TRBV12-3/TRBV12-4	.	TRBJ1-3	CASTSGWGSGNTIYF	TGTGCCAGCACCTCCGGGTGGGGCTCTGGAAACACCATATATTTT
13	many	TRBV25-1	.	TRBJ1-2	CASSEGVEGGYTF	TGTGCCAGCAGTGAGGGTGTGGAGGGAGGCTACACCTTC
13	few	TRBV29-1	.	TRBJ1-1	CSVIRGLNTEAFF	TGCAGCGTTATAAGGGGGTTGAACACTGAAGCTTTCTTT
13	many	TRBV6-2/TRBV6-3	TRBD1	TRBJ1-1	CASSRTGRTEAFF	TGTGCCAGCAGTAGGACAGGGCGCACTGAAGCTTTCTTT
14	many	TRBV11-2	TRBD1	TRBJ2-2	CASSLQGAGGELFF	TGTGCCAGCAGCTTACAGGGGGCGGGCGGGGAGCTGTTTTTT
11	many	TRBV12-3/TRBV12-4	.	TRBJ1-1	CASSFGEGAFF	TGTGCCAGCAGTTTTGGTGAAGGAGCTTTCTTT
15	.	TRBV5-1	.	TRBJ1-1	CASSLAPRENTEAFF	TGCGCCAGCAGCTTAGCCCCCAGGGAGAACACTGAAGCTTTCTTT
14	many	TRBV6-2/TRBV6-3	.	TRBJ2-7	CASIKAPGDYEQYF	TGTGCCAGCATAAAAGCACCAGGGGATTACGAGCAGTACTTC